This T cell receptor (beta chain) was sequenced for a study of T cells in Graves' hyperthyroidism and ophthalmopathy. Looking at the study overall: Pretreatment peripheral blood was obtained at initial diagnosis. Findings and limits, study-wide: In the analysis, a 13 V-J model separated ophthalmopathy from stable hyperthyroidism.

The V and J ends lost 6 bases and 5 bases, in that order; junction bases with no gene match: 6. This CDR3 spans 14 amino acids. Researchers amplified the TCR beta CDR3 regions from RNA transcripts. HTBI primers were employed in a first-round RT-PCR of the TCR CDR3. TCRdb ran MiXCR on the multiplex PCR reads and lists one entry per CDR3 protein. The sample consists of approximately 400,000 distinct CDR3 sequences, 15% to 20% of them appearing once. This clonotype was counted at least ten times. Its cognate antigen is unknown. The chain recombines TRBV12-3 or TRBV12-4 with TRBJ2-2; TRBD1 matches at 7 bases. The sequenced material came from blood. This sequence was found in a man aged 18 to 30 with Graves' ophthalmopathy. In nucleotides, the CDR3 is TGTGCCAGCAGCACCGGGACAGCTACCGGGGAGCTGTTTTTT. It specifies CASSTGTATGELFF.